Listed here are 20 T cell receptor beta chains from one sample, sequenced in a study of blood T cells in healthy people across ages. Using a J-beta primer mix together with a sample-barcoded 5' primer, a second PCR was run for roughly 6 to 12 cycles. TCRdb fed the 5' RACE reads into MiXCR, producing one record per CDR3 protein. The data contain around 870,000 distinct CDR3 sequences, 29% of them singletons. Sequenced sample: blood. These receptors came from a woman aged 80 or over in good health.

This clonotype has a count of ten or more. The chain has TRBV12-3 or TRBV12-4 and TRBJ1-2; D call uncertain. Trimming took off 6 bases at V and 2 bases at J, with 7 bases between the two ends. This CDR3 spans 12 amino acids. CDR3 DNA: TGTGCCAGCAGGCGTCCGAACTATGGCTACACCTTC. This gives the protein CASRRPNYGYTF.

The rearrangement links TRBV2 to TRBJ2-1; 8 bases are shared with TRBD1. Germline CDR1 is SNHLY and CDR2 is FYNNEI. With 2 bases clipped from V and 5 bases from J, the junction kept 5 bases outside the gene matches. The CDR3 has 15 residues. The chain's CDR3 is CASSETRTGNNEQFF. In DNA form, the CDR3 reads TGTGCCAGCAGTGAAACCCGGACAGGGAACAATGAGCAGTTCTTC.

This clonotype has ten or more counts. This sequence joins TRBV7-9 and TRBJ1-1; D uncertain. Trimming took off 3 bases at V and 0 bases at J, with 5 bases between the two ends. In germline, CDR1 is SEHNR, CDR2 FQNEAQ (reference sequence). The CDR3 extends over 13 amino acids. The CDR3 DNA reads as TGTGCCAGCAGCTTTACAGTGAACACTGAAGCTTTCTTT. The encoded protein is CASSFTVNTEAFF.

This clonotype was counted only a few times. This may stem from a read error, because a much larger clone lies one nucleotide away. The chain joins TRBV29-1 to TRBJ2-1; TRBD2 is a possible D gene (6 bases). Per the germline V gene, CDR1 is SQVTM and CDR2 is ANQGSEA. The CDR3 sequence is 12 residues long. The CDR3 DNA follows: TGCAGCGGTGAAGGGACTCACAATGAGCAGTTCTTC. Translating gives CSGEGTHNEQFF.

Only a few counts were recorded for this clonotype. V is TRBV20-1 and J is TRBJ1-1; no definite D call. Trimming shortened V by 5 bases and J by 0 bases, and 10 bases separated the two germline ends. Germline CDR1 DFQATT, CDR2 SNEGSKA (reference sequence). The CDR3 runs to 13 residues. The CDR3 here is CSAPGSLNTEAFF. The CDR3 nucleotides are TGCAGTGCTCCCGGTAGCCTGAACACTGAAGCTTTCTTT.

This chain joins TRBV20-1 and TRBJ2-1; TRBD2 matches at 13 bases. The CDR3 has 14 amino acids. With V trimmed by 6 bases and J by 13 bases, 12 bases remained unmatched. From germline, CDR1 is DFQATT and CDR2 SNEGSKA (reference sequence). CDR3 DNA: TGCAGTGCGATACTAGCGGGAGGGCGCTCCGCTCAGTTCTTC. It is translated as CSAILAGGRSAQFF.

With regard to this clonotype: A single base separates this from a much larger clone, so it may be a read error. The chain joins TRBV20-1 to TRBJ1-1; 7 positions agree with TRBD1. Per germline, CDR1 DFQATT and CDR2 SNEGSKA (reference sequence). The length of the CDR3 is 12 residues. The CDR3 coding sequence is TGCAGTACTAGACAGGGTTGGACTGAAGCTTTCTTT. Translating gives CSTRQGWTEAFF.

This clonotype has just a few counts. Here the CDR3 DNA reads TGTGCCAGTAGTATAAGACTAGCGGCCAACAATGAGCAGTTCTTC. It translates to CASSIRLAANNEQFF. The chain couples TRBV19 to TRBJ2-1; 9 positions agree with TRBD2. Per the germline V gene, CDR1 is LNHDA and CDR2 is SQIVND (reference sequence). This CDR3 has 15 residues. V lost 2 bases, J lost 5 bases, and 4 bases stayed unmatched.

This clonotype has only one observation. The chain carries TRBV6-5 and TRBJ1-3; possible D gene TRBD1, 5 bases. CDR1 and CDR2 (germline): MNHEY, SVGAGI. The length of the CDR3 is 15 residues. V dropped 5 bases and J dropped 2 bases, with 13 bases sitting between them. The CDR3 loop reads CASSRAGTPGNTIYF. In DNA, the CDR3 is TGTGCCAGCAGTCGAGCCGGGACCCCTGGAAACACCATATATTTT.

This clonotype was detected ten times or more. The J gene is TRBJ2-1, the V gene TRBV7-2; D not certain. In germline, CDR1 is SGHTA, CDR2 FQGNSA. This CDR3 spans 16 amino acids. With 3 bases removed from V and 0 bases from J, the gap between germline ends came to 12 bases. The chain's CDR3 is CASSFRLGGSYNEQFF. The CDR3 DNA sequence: TGTGCCAGCAGCTTCCGACTCGGCGGCTCCTACAATGAGCAGTTCTTC.

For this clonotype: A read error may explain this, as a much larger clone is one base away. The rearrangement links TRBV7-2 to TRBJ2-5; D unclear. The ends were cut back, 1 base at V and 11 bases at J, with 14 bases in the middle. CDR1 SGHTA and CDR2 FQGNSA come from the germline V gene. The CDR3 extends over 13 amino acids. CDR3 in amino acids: CASSLGPPNEQYF. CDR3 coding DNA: TGTGCCAGCAGCTTAGGCCCGCCCAATGAGCAGTACTTC.

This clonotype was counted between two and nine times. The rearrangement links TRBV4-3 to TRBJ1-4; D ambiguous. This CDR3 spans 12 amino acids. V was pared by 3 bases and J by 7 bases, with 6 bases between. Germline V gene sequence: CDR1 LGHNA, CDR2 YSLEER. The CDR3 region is CASSHRGEKLFF. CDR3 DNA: TGCGCCAGCAGCCATCGGGGTGAAAAACTGTTTTTT.

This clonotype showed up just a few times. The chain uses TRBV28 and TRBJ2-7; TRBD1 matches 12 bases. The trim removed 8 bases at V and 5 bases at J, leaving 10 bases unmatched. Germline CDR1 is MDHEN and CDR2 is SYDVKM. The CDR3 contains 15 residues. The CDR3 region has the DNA TGTGCCAGCGGCCGACCGGGACAGGGGGCCCACGAGCAGTACTTC. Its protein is CASGRPGQGAHEQYF.

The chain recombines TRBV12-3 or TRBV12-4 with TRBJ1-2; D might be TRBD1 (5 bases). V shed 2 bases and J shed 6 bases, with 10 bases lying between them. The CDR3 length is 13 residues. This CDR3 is CASSLTDKNGYTF. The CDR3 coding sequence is TGTGCCAGCAGTTTAACGGACAAGAATGGCTACACCTTC.

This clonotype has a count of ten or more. The CDR3: CASSSHRPGELFF. The CDR3 nucleotides read TGTGCCAGCAGCTCACATAGACCCGGGGAGCTGTTTTTT. The chain links TRBV7-2 to TRBJ2-2; D is unresolved. V lost 4 bases and J 6 bases, leaving 9 bases between the germline ends. The CDR3 length is 13 residues. Germline lookup yields CDR1 SGHTA and CDR2 FQGNSA.

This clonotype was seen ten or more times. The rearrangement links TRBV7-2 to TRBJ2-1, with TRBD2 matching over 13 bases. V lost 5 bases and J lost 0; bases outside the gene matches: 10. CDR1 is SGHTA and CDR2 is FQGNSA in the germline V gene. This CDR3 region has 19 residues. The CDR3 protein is CASSPRTSGGPSSYNEQFF. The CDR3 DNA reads TGTGCCAGCAGCCCAAGGACTAGCGGGGGACCCAGCTCCTACAATGAGCAGTTCTTC. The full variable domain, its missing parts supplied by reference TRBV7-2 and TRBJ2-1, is GAGVSQSPSNKVTEKGKDVELRCDPISGHTALYWYRQSLGQGLEFLIYFQGNSAPDKSGLPSDRFSAERTGGSVSTLTIQRTQQEDSAVYLCASSPRTSGGPSSYNEQFFGPGTRLTVL.

In nucleotides, the CDR3 is TGTGCCACCAGCAGATCCATGTGGACTAGCAGGAGGAGCACAGATACGCAGTATTTT. This codes for CATSRSMWTSRRSTDTQYF. This chain links TRBV15 with TRBJ2-3; 8 nucleotides line up with TRBD2. V was clipped by 2 bases and J by 0 bases; unmatched bases: 13. CDR3 length equals 19 residues. Germline V gene data show CDR1 as LNHNV and CDR2 as YYDKDF (reference sequence).

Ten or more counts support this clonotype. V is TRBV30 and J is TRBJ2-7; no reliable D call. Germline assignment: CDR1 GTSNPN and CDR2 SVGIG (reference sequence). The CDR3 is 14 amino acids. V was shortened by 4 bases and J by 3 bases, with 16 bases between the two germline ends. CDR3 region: CAWTSPLPVYEQYF. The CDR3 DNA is TGTGCCTGGACTTCTCCTCTACCAGTCTACGAGCAGTACTTC.

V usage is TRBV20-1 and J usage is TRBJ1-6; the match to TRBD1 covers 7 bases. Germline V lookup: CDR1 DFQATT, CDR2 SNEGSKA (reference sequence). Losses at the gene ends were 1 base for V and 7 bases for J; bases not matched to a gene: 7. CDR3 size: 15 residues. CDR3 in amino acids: CSARGSGTANSPLHF. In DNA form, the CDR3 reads TGCAGTGCTAGAGGGTCCGGGACAGCGAATTCACCCCTCCACTTT.

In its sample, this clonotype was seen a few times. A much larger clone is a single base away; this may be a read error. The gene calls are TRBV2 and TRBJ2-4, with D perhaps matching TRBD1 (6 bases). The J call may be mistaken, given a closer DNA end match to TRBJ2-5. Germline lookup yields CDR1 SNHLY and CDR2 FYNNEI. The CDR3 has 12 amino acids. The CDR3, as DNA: TGTGGAGGGGGACGGGTGATGGAGACCCAGTACTTC. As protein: CGGGRVMETQYF.